The subject of this entry is one T cell receptor beta chain. This record comes from a study of blood T cell repertoires in COVID-19. This CDR3 contains 16 residues. Deletions cut 1 base from V and 4 bases from J, with 11 bases between. Germline V gene lookup returns CDR1 SGHTA and CDR2 FQGNSA. Clones were sequenced by immunoSEQ multiplex PCR, and TCRdb holds only the in-frame ones, with some missing. There are 300,000 to 500,000 clones in the sample; around 87% occur only once, and 0.95% to 1% lies in the top ten. The rearrangement links TRBV7-2 to TRBJ1-6; the D gene is possibly TRBD1 (6 bases). The sample was PBMCs or T cells enriched from blood (not recorded which). The source is a woman in her twenties or thirties with acute COVID-19. CDR3 in amino acids: CASSLDGGFYNSPLHF. As DNA, the CDR3 is TGTGCCAGCAGCTTAGATGGGGGCTTTTATAATTCACCCCTCCACTTT.